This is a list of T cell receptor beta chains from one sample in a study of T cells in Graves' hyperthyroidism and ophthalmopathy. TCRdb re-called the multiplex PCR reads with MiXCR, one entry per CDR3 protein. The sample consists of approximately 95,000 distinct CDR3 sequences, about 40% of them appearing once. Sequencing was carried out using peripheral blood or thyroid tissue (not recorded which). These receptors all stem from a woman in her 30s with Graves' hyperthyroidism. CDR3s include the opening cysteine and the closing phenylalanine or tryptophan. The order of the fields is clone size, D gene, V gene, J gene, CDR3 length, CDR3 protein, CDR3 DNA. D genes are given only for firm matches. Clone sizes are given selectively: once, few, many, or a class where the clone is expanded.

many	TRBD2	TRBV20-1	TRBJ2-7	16	CSVLRTSGRVSYEQYF	TGTAGTGTCCTACGGACTAGCGGGAGGGTCTCCTACGAGCAGTACTTC
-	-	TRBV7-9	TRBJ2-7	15	CTSSLTGEGKYEHYF	TGTACCAGCAGCTTAACCGGCGAGGGAAAGTACGAGCACTACTTC
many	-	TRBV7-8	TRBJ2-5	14	CAISFSGASETQYF	TGTGCCATCAGCTTCTCAGGGGCTAGCGAGACCCAGTACTTC
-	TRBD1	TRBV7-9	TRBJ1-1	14	CASSSPRQGARAFF	TGTGCCAGCAGCTCCCCGCGACAGGGGGCGCGAGCTTTCTTT
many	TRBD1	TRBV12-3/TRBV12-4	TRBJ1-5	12	CASTNRGQPQHF	TGTGCCAGCACAAACAGGGGGCAGCCCCAGCATTTT
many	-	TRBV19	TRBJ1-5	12	CASSIRKGPQHF	TGTGCCAGTAGTATTCGGAAGGGGCCCCAGCATTTT
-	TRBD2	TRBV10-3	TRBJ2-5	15	CAISQTSGLGETQYF	TGTGCCATCAGTCAGACTAGCGGGCTTGGGGAGACCCAGTACTTC
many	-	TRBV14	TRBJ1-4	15	CASSQGGTPGGKLFF	TGTGCCAGCAGCCAAGGCGGGACTCCCGGAGGAAAACTGTTTTTT
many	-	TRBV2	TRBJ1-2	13	CASHRDTNYGYTF	TGTGCCAGTCACAGGGATACTAACTATGGCTACACCTTC
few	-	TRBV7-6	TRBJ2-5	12	CTSRALTETQYF	TGTACCAGCAGAGCTCTAACGGAGACCCAGTACTTC
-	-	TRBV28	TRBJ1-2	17	CASSLPIAPGPHYGYTF	TGTGCCAGCAGTTTACCGATTGCCCCGGGGCCACACTATGGCTACACCTTC
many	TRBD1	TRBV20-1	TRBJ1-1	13	CSATAGGKTEAFF	TGCAGTGCCACGGCAGGGGGCAAAACTGAAGCTTTCTTT
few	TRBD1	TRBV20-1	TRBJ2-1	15	CSAREGTGSYNEQFF	TGCAGTGCTAGAGAGGGGACAGGCTCCTACAATGAGCAGTTCTTC
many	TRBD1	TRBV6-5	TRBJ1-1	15	CASSGHGTGDTEAFF	TGTGCCAGCAGTGGACACGGGACAGGGGACACTGAAGCTTTCTTT
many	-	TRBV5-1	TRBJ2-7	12	CASSPDRYEQYF	TGCGCCAGCAGCCCGGACCGCTACGAGCAGTACTTC
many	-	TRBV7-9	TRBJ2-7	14	CASSPVLVLGEQYF	TGTGCCAGCAGCCCGGTTTTGGTCCTCGGTGAGCAGTACTTC
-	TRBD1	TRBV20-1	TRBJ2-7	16	CSALSEDRGLTYEQYF	TGCAGTGCTCTTTCCGAGGACAGGGGCCTTACCTACGAGCAGTACTTC